A selection of T cell receptor beta chains follows, all from one sample in a study of IL-17A CD8 T cells in psoriatic arthritis synovium. TCRdb's table, derived via immunoSEQ multiplex PCR, lists solely in-frame clones and lacks some. Of some 2,200 clones listed, 72% are singletons. Sequenced: IFN-gamma+ CD8+ T cells from synovial fluid. These receptors came from a human donor with psoriatic arthritis. CDR3s include the opening cysteine and the closing phenylalanine or tryptophan. A D gene is named only where the DNA matches it firmly. Expanded clones get a size class; other rows say once, few or many, or leave the size out.

len: 15; j_gene: TRBJ2-5; v_gene: TRBV27; d_gene: TRBD2; abundance: .; CDR3nt: TGTGCCAGCAGTTTGCTCGGGAGGTACCAAGAGACCCAGTACTTC; CDR3aa: CASSLLGRYQETQYF
len: 15; j_gene: TRBJ1-5; v_gene: TRBV15; d_gene: TRBD1; abundance: .; CDR3nt: TGTGCCACCAGCGCAACCTGGGACAGGGGTCAGCCCCAGCATTTT; CDR3aa: CATSATWDRGQPQHF
len: 14; j_gene: TRBJ2-7; v_gene: TRBV28; d_gene: .; abundance: .; CDR3nt: TGTGCCAGCAGCCCTATCGAGACCCACTACGAGCAGTACTTC; CDR3aa: CASSPIETHYEQYF
len: 13; j_gene: TRBJ2-7; v_gene: TRBV29-1; d_gene: TRBD1; abundance: .; CDR3nt: TGCAGCGCTTGGACAGGCGTCTCCTACGAGCAGTACTTC; CDR3aa: CSAWTGVSYEQYF
len: 15; j_gene: TRBJ1-4; v_gene: TRBV27; d_gene: .; abundance: .; CDR3nt: TGTGCCAGCAGTTTAGCCCCACGGGGAGACGAAAAACTGTTTTTT; CDR3aa: CASSLAPRGDEKLFF
len: 15; j_gene: TRBJ2-3; v_gene: TRBV5-5; d_gene: .; abundance: once; CDR3nt: TGTGCCAGCAGCTCCGGGCTACGGAGCACAGATACGCAGTATTTT; CDR3aa: CASSSGLRSTDTQYF
len: 14; j_gene: TRBJ2-7; v_gene: TRBV19; d_gene: .; abundance: .; CDR3nt: TGTGCCAGTAGTCCGACAGGGAGGTCCTACGAGCAGTACTTC; CDR3aa: CASSPTGRSYEQYF
len: 14; j_gene: TRBJ1-5; v_gene: TRBV28; d_gene: .; abundance: .; CDR3nt: TGTGCCAGCAGGTGGGCGGGGATCAATCAGCCCCAGCATTTT; CDR3aa: CASRWAGINQPQHF
len: 15; j_gene: TRBJ2-3; v_gene: TRBV5-4; d_gene: TRBD1; abundance: .; CDR3nt: TGTGCCAGCAGATTACAGGGGGCGCGCACAGATACGCAGTATTTT; CDR3aa: CASRLQGARTDTQYF
len: 12; j_gene: TRBJ2-7; v_gene: TRBV2; d_gene: .; abundance: .; CDR3nt: TGTGCCATAGGGGATTGGGGTTACGAGCAGTACTTC; CDR3aa: CAIGDWGYEQYF
len: 15; j_gene: TRBJ2-1; v_gene: TRBV4-1; d_gene: TRBD2; abundance: .; CDR3nt: TGCGCCAGCAGTCCAGACGGGAGGGGTTACAATGAGCAGTTCTTC; CDR3aa: CASSPDGRGYNEQFF
len: 14; j_gene: TRBJ2-3; v_gene: TRBV7-3; d_gene: .; abundance: few; CDR3nt: TGTGCCAGCAGCTTAAAGGGTGGCACAGATACGCAGTATTTT; CDR3aa: CASSLKGGTDTQYF
len: 11; j_gene: TRBJ1-5; v_gene: TRBV29-1; d_gene: .; abundance: .; CDR3nt: TGCAGCGTCGGTAGCAATCAGCCCCAGCATTTT; CDR3aa: CSVGSNQPQHF
len: 13; j_gene: TRBJ1-2; v_gene: TRBV11-2; d_gene: .; abundance: .; CDR3nt: TGTGCCAGCAGCTCTCCAGGGCAAGAGGGCTACACCTTC; CDR3aa: CASSSPGQEGYTF
len: 12; j_gene: TRBJ2-7; v_gene: TRBV6-1; d_gene: .; abundance: .; CDR3nt: TGTGCCAGCAGTGACACCTTATACGAGCAGTACTTC; CDR3aa: CASSDTLYEQYF
len: 13; j_gene: TRBJ1-1; v_gene: TRBV5-4; d_gene: .; abundance: .; CDR3nt: TGTGCCAGCAGCCTGGACAAAAACACTGAAGCTTTCTTT; CDR3aa: CASSLDKNTEAFF
len: 13; j_gene: TRBJ2-3; v_gene: TRBV30; d_gene: .; abundance: .; CDR3nt: TGTGCCTGGGAGGGGGGGAACACAGATACGCAGTATTTT; CDR3aa: CAWEGGNTDTQYF
len: 16; j_gene: TRBJ1-5; v_gene: TRBV5-6; d_gene: .; abundance: .; CDR3nt: TGTGCCAGCAGCTTGAGGACGGCCTATAGCAATCAGCCCCAGCATTTT; CDR3aa: CASSLRTAYSNQPQHF
len: 14; j_gene: TRBJ1-5; v_gene: TRBV19; d_gene: .; abundance: .; CDR3nt: TGTGCCAGTAGTACAGGGTTGGGCAATCAGCCCCAGCATTTT; CDR3aa: CASSTGLGNQPQHF
len: 15; j_gene: TRBJ2-6; v_gene: TRBV6-1; d_gene: TRBD1; abundance: .; CDR3nt: TGTTTCGAGCAGGGGGCGATTTATGGGGCCAACGTCCTGACTTTC; CDR3aa: CFEQGAIYGANVLTF
len: 18; j_gene: TRBJ2-2; v_gene: TRBV7-6; d_gene: TRBD2; abundance: .; CDR3nt: TGTGCCAGCAGCTCTACCCTAGCGGGGGGAGGAAACACCGGGGAGCTGTTTTTT; CDR3aa: CASSSTLAGGGNTGELFF
len: 13; j_gene: TRBJ1-1; v_gene: TRBV6-1; d_gene: .; abundance: .; CDR3nt: TGTGCCAGCAGTGAAAGGAGGAACACTGAAGCTTTCTTT; CDR3aa: CASSERRNTEAFF
len: 15; j_gene: TRBJ2-2; v_gene: TRBV7-9; d_gene: TRBD2; abundance: .; CDR3nt: TGTGCCAGCAGTCCTGGACTAGCCGGCACCGGGGAGCTGTTTTTT; CDR3aa: CASSPGLAGTGELFF
len: 14; j_gene: TRBJ2-7; v_gene: TRBV28; d_gene: .; abundance: .; CDR3nt: TGTGCCAGCAGACCGGCAGGGATCGGTTACGAGCAGTACTTC; CDR3aa: CASRPAGIGYEQYF
len: 16; j_gene: TRBJ2-2; v_gene: TRBV4-1; d_gene: .; abundance: .; CDR3nt: TGCGCCAGCAGCTTAAACCGCGGACTCTACACCGGGGAGCTGTTTTTT; CDR3aa: CASSLNRGLYTGELFF
len: 12; j_gene: TRBJ2-7; v_gene: TRBV2; d_gene: .; abundance: few; CDR3nt: TGTGCCAGCAGAGGACCAAACTACGAGCAGTACTTC; CDR3aa: CASRGPNYEQYF
len: 18; j_gene: TRBJ2-3; v_gene: TRBV2; d_gene: .; abundance: .; CDR3nt: TGTGCCAGCTTTTGGCCGTCCGGGACACATATCAGCACAGATACGCAGTATTTT; CDR3aa: CASFWPSGTHISTDTQYF
len: 17; j_gene: TRBJ2-1; v_gene: TRBV23-1; d_gene: .; abundance: .; CDR3nt: TGCGCCAGCAGTCAACCCGGCCCAGGGAGCTCCTACAATGAGCAGTTCTTC; CDR3aa: CASSQPGPGSSYNEQFF